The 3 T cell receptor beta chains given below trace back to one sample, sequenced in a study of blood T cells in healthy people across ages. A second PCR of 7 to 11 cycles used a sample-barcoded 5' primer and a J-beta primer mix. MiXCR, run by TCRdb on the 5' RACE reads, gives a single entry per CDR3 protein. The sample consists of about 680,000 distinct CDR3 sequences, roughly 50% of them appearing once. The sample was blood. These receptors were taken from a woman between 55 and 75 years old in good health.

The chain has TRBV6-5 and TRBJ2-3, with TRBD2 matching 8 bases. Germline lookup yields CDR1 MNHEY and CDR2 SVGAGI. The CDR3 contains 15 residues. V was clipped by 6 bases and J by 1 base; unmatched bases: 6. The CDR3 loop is CASSPGGARTDTQYF. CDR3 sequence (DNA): TGTGCCAGCAGCCCCGGGGGGGCCCGCACAGATACGCAGTATTTT.

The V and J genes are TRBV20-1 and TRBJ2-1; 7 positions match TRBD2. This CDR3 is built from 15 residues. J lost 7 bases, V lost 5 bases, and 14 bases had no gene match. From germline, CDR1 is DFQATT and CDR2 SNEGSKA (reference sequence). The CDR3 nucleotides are TGCAGTGCTTTCCCACATAGCGGGTCTAAAAATGAGCAGTTCTTC. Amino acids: CSAFPHSGSKNEQFF.

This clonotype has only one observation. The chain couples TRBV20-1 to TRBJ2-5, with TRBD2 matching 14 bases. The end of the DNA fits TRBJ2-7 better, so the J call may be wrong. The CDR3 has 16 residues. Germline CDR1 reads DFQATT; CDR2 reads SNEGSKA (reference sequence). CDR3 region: CSASRGTSGRGGEQYF. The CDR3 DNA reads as TGCAGTGCTAGTAGGGGGACTAGCGGGAGAGGCGGCGAGCAGTACTTC.